Here is one TCR beta chain with its context. The antigen is not known. The library protocol tagged individual cDNA molecules with unique molecular identifiers. TCRdb itself ran the 5' RACE reads through MiXCR, one entry per CDR3 protein. The sample records 70,000 or so distinct CDR3 sequences, over 9% being singletons. The record originates from a study of early T cells in non-severe SARS-CoV-2 infection. Study results and caveats: VDJdb-based annotation leaned toward anti-spike CD8 responses and missed private and CD4 specificities.

Specimen: whole blood. The receptor comes from an adult who was a healthcare worker with PCR-confirmed SARS-CoV-2 infection or an uninfected control (not recorded which).

CDR3 in DNA: TGTGCCAGCAGCGCTCGACAGGACCCCTCTGGAAACACCATATATTTT. Amino acid sequence: CASSARQDPSGNTIYF. The chain employs TRBV9 and TRBJ1-3; D is possibly TRBD1 (6 bases). CDR1 and CDR2 (germline): SGDLS, YYNGEE. This CDR3 region has 16 residues. V lost 3 bases and J 0 bases, leaving 13 bases between the germline ends.